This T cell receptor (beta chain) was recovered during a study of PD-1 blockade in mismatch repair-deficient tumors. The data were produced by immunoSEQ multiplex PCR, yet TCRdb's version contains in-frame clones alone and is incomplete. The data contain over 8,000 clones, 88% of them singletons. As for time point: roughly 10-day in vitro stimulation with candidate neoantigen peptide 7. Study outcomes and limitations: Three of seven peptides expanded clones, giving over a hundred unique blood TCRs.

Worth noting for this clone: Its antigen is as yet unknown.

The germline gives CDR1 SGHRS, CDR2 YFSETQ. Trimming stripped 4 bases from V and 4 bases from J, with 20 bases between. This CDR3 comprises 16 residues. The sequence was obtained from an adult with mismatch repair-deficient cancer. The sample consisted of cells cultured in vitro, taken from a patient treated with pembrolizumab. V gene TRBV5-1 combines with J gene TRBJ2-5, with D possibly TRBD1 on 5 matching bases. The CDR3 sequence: CASSRWAGQGGETQYF. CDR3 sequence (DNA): TGCGCCAGCAGCAGATGGGCTGGGCAGGGCGGAGAGACCCAGTACTTC.